The 5 T cell receptor beta chains below all came from one sample that was sequenced in a study of T cell changes during pregnancy in multiple sclerosis. Sequencing was performed with immunoSEQ multiplex PCR; in TCRdb, only in-frame clones are kept and a portion is missing. The table records 70,000 or so clones, about 89% of them present only once. This specimen was CD4+ T cells from peripheral blood mononuclear cells, taken before pregnancy. The receptors originated from a female donor with multiple sclerosis, enrolled in a pregnancy study.

The chain combines TRBV10-3 with TRBJ2-3; possible D gene TRBD2, 6 bases. With 0 bases removed from V and 2 bases from J, the gap between germline ends came to 9 bases. Germline values: CDR1 ENHRY, CDR2 SYGVKD. The CDR3 is 15 amino acids. CDR3: CAISESGGITDTQYF. The CDR3, as DNA: TGTGCCATCAGTGAGTCAGGCGGGATCACAGATACGCAGTATTTT.

This chain connects TRBV5-1 to TRBJ2-5; 7 bases are shared with TRBD1. The trim removed 4 bases at V and 1 base at J, leaving 4 bases unmatched. CDR3 length: 14 amino acids. CDR1 SGHRS and CDR2 YFSETQ come from the germline V gene. The CDR3 nucleotides read TGCGCCAGCAGCAAGGGGACAGTCCAAGAGACCCAGTACTTC. Amino acid sequence: CASSKGTVQETQYF.

The gene calls are TRBV29-1 and TRBJ1-1; 10 nucleotides align to TRBD1. There are 14 residues in the CDR3. The V gene's germline CDR1 is SQVTM and CDR2 ANQGSEA. Here the CDR3 reads CSSPGQGSNTEAFF. The CDR3 DNA follows: TGCAGTTCCCCGGGACAGGGGTCGAACACTGAAGCTTTCTTT.

The chain joins TRBV7-2 to TRBJ1-6; D possibly corresponds to TRBD1 (5 bases). CDR3 length equals 14 residues. V lost 2 bases and J lost 7, with 9 bases in between. Germline loops: CDR1 SGHTA, CDR2 FQGNSA. CDR3 in amino acids: CASSLMEGNSPLHF. The CDR3 bases are TGTGCCAGCAGCTTAATGGAGGGGAATTCACCCCTCCACTTT.

Here the CDR3 DNA reads TGTGCCAGCTCAAGGGAGGGAAATTATAATTCACCCCTCCACTTT. Encoded protein: CASSREGNYNSPLHF. The chain employs TRBV7-3 and TRBJ1-6, with no clear D. V lost 8 bases to trimming and J lost 4 bases, with 15 bases between them. CDR3 length equals 15 residues. The germline gives CDR1 SGHTA, CDR2 FQGTGA.